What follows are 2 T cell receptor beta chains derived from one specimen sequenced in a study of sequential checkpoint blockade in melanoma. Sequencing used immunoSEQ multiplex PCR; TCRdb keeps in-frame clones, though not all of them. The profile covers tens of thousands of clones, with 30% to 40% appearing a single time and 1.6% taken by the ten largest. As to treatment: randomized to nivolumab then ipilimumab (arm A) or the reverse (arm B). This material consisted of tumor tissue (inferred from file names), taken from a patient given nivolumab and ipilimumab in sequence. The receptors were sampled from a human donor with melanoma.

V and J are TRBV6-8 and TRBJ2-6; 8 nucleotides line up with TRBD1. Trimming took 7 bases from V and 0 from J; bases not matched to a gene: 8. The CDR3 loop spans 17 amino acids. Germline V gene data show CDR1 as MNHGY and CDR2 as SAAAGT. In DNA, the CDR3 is TGTGCCAGCACCTGGACAGGGACCGTCTCTGGGGCCAACGTCCTGACTTTC. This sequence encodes CASTWTGTVSGANVLTF.

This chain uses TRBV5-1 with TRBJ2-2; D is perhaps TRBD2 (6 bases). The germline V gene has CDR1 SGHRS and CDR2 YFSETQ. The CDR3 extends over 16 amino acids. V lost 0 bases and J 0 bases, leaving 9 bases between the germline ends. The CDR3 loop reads CASSLARDSNTGELFF. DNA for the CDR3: TGCGCCAGCAGCTTGGCCAGGGACTCGAACACCGGGGAGCTGTTTTTT.